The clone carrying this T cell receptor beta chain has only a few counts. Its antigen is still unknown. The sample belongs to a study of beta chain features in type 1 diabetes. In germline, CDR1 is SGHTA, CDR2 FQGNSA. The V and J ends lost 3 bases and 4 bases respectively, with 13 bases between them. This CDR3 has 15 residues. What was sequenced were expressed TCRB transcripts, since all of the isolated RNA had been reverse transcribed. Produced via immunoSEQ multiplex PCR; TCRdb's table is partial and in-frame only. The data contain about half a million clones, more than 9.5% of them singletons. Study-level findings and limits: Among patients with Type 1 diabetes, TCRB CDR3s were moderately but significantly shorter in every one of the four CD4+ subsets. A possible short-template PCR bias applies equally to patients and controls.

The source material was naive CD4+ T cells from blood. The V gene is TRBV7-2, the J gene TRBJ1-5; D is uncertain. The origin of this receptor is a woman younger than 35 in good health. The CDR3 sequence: CASSLGSSGNQPQHF. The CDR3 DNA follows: TGTGCCAGCAGCTTGGGTAGTTCGGGGAATCAGCCCCAGCATTTT. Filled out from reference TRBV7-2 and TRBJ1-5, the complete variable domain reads GAGVSQSPSNKVTEKGKDVELRCDPISGHTALYWYRQSLGQGLEFLIYFQGNSAPDKSGLPSDRFSAERTGGSVSTLTIQRTQQEDSAVYLCASSLGSSGNQPQHFGDGTRLSIL.